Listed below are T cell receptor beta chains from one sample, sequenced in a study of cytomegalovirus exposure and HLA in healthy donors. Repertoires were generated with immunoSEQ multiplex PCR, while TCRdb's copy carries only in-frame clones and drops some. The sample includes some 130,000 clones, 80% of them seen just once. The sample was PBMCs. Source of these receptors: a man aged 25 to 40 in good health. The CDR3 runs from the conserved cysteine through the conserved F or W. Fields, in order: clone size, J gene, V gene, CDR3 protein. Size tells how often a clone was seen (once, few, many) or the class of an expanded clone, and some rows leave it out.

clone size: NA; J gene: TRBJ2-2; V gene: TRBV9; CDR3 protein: CASAGGPSNTGELFF
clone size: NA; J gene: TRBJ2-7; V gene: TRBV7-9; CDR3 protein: CASSLRTSGSSYEQYF
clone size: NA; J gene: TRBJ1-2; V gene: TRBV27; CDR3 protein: CASSLGTGGNYGYTF
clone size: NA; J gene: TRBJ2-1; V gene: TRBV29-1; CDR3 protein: CSVAARYNEQFF
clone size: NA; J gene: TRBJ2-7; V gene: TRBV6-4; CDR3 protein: CASSPQAEPWGVWVYEQYF
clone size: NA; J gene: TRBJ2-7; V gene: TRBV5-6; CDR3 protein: CASSLRGGGDYEQYF
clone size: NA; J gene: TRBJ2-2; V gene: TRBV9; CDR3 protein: CASSGAGTGTGELFF
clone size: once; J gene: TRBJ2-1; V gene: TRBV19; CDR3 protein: CASSIGTRGREQFF
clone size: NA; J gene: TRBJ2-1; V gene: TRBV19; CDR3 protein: CASSGAGGSYNEQFF
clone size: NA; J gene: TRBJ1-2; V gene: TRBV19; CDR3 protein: CASSITRRVNSGYTF
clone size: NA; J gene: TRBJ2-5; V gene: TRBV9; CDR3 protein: CASSVQTSGIRETQYF
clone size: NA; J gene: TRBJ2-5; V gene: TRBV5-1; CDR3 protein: CASRSGGSRKIQETQYF
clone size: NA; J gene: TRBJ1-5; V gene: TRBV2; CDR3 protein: CASTGSNQPQHF
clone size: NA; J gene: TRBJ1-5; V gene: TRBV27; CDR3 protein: CASSFQGGNQPQHF
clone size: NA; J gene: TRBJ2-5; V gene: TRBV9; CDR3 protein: CASSHGTINQETQYF
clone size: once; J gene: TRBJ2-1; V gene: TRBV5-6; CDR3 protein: CASSLGQNAYNEQFF
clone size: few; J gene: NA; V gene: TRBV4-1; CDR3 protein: CASSAHGGGSSYEQYF
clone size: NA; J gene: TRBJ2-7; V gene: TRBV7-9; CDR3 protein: CSSSYGLAGHRGYEQYF
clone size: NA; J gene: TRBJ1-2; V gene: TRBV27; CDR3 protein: CASSSEGFAGYTF
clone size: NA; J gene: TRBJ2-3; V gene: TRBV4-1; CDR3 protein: CASSQVALTTGVVVPDTQYF
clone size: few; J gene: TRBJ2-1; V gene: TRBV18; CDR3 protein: CASSLRLAGGINEQFF
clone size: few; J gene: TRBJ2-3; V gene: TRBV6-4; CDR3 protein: CASSEMAGESADTQYF